Below are 7 T cell receptor beta chains sequenced from a single sample in a study of human versus mouse CDR3 diversity and MHC coevolution. Clones were read by immunoSEQ multiplex PCR, and TCRdb kept only the in-frame ones, dropping some. Of 60,000 or so clones in the sample, around 94% were seen once. Sequencing input: naive CD4+ T cells from blood. Subset here: CD45RO-negative CD62L-positive naive CD4 T cells. Receptors were obtained from a person between 55 and 69 years old in good health.

The chain carries TRBV9 and TRBJ2-7, with a tentative D call TRBD2 (6 bases). This CDR3 region has 18 residues. Trimming stripped 3 bases from V and 0 bases from J, with 22 bases between. The germline gives CDR1 SGDLS, CDR2 YYNGEE. The CDR3 nucleotides are TGTGCCAGCAGCGCCTCAAACGTAGGGGCGGGGACCTCCTACGAGCAGTACTTC. This gives the protein CASSASNVGAGTSYEQYF.

The chain recombines TRBV18 with TRBJ2-2; 7 bases align to TRBD1. The trim removed 2 bases at V and 5 bases at J, leaving 2 bases unmatched. Germline CDR1 is KGHSH and CDR2 is LQKENI. The CDR3 consists of 14 residues. The DNA for the CDR3 is TGTGCCAGCTCACCAGGGGACAGTACCGGGGAGCTGTTTTTT. Translated, it gives CASSPGDSTGELFF.

The chain joins TRBV5-1 to TRBJ2-5; the match to TRBD2 covers 7 bases. Gene TRBJ2-7 matches the end of the DNA better, so the J call may be wrong. The CDR3 spans 17 residues. Germline V lookup: CDR1 SGHRS, CDR2 YFSETQ. This CDR3 is CASSLGTSARGTNEQYF. CDR3 bases: TGCGCCAGCAGCTTGGGGACTAGTGCCCGGGGGACGAACGAGCAGTACTTC.

The V call is TRBV5-6, the J call TRBJ2-1; D is perhaps TRBD2 (5 bases). Trimming removed 0 bases from V and 3 bases from J, with 13 bases in between. The CDR3 covers 16 residues. Per germline, CDR1 SGHDT and CDR2 YYEEEE. CDR3 DNA sequence: TGTGCCAGCAGCTTGGCTTTGGAAGGAGGCTACAATGAGCAGTTCTTC. It is translated as CASSLALEGGYNEQFF.

The chain combines TRBV10-2 with TRBJ2-5; 7 bases fit TRBD1. The J call may be faulty, since TRBJ2-7 better matches the DNA end. The germline CDR1 and CDR2 sequences are WSHSY and SAAADI. The CDR3 contains 12 residues. The CDR3: CASRGQTYEQYF. The CDR3 nucleotides read TGCGCCAGCAGGGGACAGACCTACGAGCAGTACTTC.

The J gene is TRBJ1-2, the V gene TRBV27; TRBD1 matches 9 bases. Germline assignment: CDR1 MNHEY and CDR2 SMNVEV (reference sequence). The CDR3 is 15 amino acids. J was trimmed by 4 bases and V by 5 bases; bases with no gene match: 8. The chain's CDR3 is CASSPLGGQGYGYTF. The CDR3 DNA reads TGTGCCAGCAGTCCCTTGGGGGGACAGGGCTATGGCTACACCTTC.

The chain combines TRBV6-1 with TRBJ1-2; 9 bases map to TRBD1. V dropped 6 bases and J dropped 7; count of bases not matched to a gene: 6. The germline gives CDR1 MNHNS, CDR2 SASEGT. CDR3 length: 13 amino acids. CDR3 DNA sequence: TGTGCCAGCAGCGCGGGACAGGGATCTGGCTACACCTTC. Amino acids: CASSAGQGSGYTF.